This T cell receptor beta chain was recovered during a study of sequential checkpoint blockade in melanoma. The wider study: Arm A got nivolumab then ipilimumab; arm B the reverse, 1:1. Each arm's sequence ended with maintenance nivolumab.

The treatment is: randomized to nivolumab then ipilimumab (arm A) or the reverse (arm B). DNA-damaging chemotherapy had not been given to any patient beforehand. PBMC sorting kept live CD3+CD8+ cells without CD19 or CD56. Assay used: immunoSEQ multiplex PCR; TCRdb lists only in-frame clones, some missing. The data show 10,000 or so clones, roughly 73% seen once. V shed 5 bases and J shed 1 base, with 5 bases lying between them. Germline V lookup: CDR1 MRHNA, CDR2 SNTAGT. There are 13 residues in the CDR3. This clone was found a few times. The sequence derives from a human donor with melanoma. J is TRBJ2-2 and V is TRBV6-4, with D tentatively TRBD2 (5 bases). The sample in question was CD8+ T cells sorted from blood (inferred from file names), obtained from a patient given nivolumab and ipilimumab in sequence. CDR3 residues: CASSSGNTGELFF. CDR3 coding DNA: TGTGCCAGCAGTAGCGGGAACACCGGGGAGCTGTTTTTT.